The T cell receptor (beta chain) described here comes from a study of control samples from healthy donors and cancer patients. This CDR3 has 15 residues. Germline V CDR1 and CDR2: SGHTA, FQGTGA. Trimming took off 5 bases at V and 4 bases at J, with 12 bases between the two ends. Some clones are missing from TCRdb's copy, which holds only in-frame ones; the method was immunoSEQ multiplex PCR. The repertoire holds about 110,000 clones, with 70% to 90% as singletons. What was sequenced was PBMCs. This clonotype originated in an older woman with lung cancer. The chain carries TRBV7-3 and TRBJ1-6; the D gene is possibly TRBD1 (5 bases). The CDR3: CASSPGGVYNSPLHF. For the CDR3, the DNA is TGTGCCAGCAGCCCCGGGGGGGTATATAATTCACCCCTCCACTTT.